The rows below give T cell receptor beta chains drawn from one sample of a study of cytomegalovirus exposure and HLA in healthy donors. Clones were read by immunoSEQ multiplex PCR, and TCRdb kept only the in-frame ones, dropping some. The sample yields roughly 100,000 clones, around 75% seen once. The sequenced material came from PBMCs. These receptors all stem from a man aged 18 to 30 in good health and CMV-seropositive. The CDR3 runs from the conserved cysteine through the conserved F or W. Fields, in order: D gene, clone size, V gene, J gene, CDR3 protein, CDR3 DNA. D genes are given only for firm matches. Size is stated for part of the rows, as once, few or many counts, or as a class when the clone is expanded.

d_gene: .
abundance: .
v_gene: TRBV7-2
j_gene: TRBJ2-1
CDR3aa: CASSLWSGEGNEQFF
CDR3nt: TGTGCCAGCAGCTTATGGTCAGGGGAAGGGAATGAGCAGTTCTTC

d_gene: .
abundance: .
v_gene: TRBV6-1
j_gene: TRBJ1-5
CDR3aa: CASMSRSNQPQHF
CDR3nt: TGTGCCAGCATGTCTCGGAGCAATCAGCCCCAGCATTTT

d_gene: TRBD1
abundance: .
v_gene: TRBV5-6
j_gene: TRBJ2-1
CDR3aa: CASSHGTGEKFF
CDR3nt: TGTGCCAGCAGTCACGGGACAGGCGAAAAGTTCTTC

d_gene: .
abundance: .
v_gene: TRBV27
j_gene: TRBJ2-1
CDR3aa: CASSFRTNTRIYNEQFF
CDR3nt: TGTGCCAGCAGTTTTCGGACTAACACACGGATCTACAATGAGCAGTTCTTC

d_gene: .
abundance: .
v_gene: TRBV6-1
j_gene: TRBJ1-3
CDR3aa: CASRTGDLSGNTIYF
CDR3nt: TGTGCCAGCAGGACAGGAGACCTCTCTGGAAACACCATATATTTT

d_gene: .
abundance: .
v_gene: TRBV2
j_gene: TRBJ1-2
CDR3aa: CASSDVTANYGYTF
CDR3nt: TGTGCCAGCAGTGATGTAACAGCTAACTATGGCTACACCTTC

d_gene: .
abundance: .
v_gene: TRBV6-1
j_gene: TRBJ2-1
CDR3aa: CASSERSLDNEQFF
CDR3nt: TGTGCCAGCAGTGAGAGGTCGTTAGACAATGAGCAGTTCTTC

d_gene: .
abundance: .
v_gene: TRBV28
j_gene: TRBJ1-1
CDR3aa: CASSTIGGVNTEAFF
CDR3nt: TGTGCCAGCAGCACCATTGGCGGGGTGAACACTGAAGCTTTCTTT

d_gene: .
abundance: .
v_gene: TRBV11-2
j_gene: TRBJ1-6
CDR3aa: CASSLAPVNSPLHF
CDR3nt: TGTGCCAGCAGCTTAGCACCAGTTAATTCACCCCTCCACTTT

d_gene: .
abundance: .
v_gene: TRBV6-1
j_gene: TRBJ1-2
CDR3aa: CASSGTDFYGYTF
CDR3nt: TGTGCCAGCAGTGGGACAGATTTCTATGGCTACACCTTC

d_gene: .
abundance: .
v_gene: TRBV5-8
j_gene: TRBJ2-5
CDR3aa: CARFPYQETQYF
CDR3nt: TGTGCCAGATTTCCATACCAAGAGACCCAGTACTTC

d_gene: .
abundance: .
v_gene: TRBV28
j_gene: TRBJ1-3
CDR3aa: CASRSIGGSGNTIYF
CDR3nt: TGTGCCAGCAGGTCCATAGGAGGATCTGGAAACACCATATATTTT

d_gene: .
abundance: .
v_gene: TRBV7-2
j_gene: TRBJ1-2
CDR3aa: CASSLGQGSRYGYTF
CDR3nt: TGTGCCAGCAGCTTAGGTCAGGGATCTAGGTATGGCTACACCTTC

d_gene: TRBD2
abundance: .
v_gene: TRBV19
j_gene: TRBJ2-1
CDR3aa: CASRTSGGYNEQFF
CDR3nt: TGTGCCAGTAGGACTAGCGGGGGGTACAATGAGCAGTTCTTC

d_gene: .
abundance: .
v_gene: TRBV28
j_gene: TRBJ1-2
CDR3aa: CASSRQGLYGYTF
CDR3nt: TGTGCCAGCAGTCGTCAGGGCCTCTATGGCTACACCTTC

d_gene: .
abundance: .
v_gene: TRBV13
j_gene: TRBJ1-1
CDR3aa: CASSPPQLTEAFF
CDR3nt: TGTGCCAGCAGCCCACCCCAACTTACTGAAGCTTTCTTT

d_gene: TRBD1
abundance: .
v_gene: TRBV4-2
j_gene: TRBJ1-2
CDR3aa: CASSPRTGDLNYGYTF
CDR3nt: TGTGCCAGCAGCCCCCGGACAGGGGACCTAAACTATGGCTACACCTTC

d_gene: .
abundance: .
v_gene: TRBV28
j_gene: TRBJ1-1
CDR3aa: CASSSTGLNTEAFF
CDR3nt: TGTGCCAGCAGTTCTACAGGGCTGAACACTGAAGCTTTCTTT

d_gene: .
abundance: few
v_gene: TRBV9
j_gene: TRBJ1-2
CDR3aa: CASSVGQTNSGGYTF
CDR3nt: TGTGCCAGCAGCGTAGGACAGACGAATTCGGGTGGCTACACCTTC

d_gene: .
abundance: .
v_gene: TRBV29-1
j_gene: TRBJ1-1
CDR3aa: CSAHPGYTEAFF
CDR3nt: TGCAGCGCCCACCCAGGATACACTGAAGCTTTCTTT

d_gene: TRBD1
abundance: .
v_gene: TRBV6-1
j_gene: TRBJ2-3
CDR3aa: CASASRTGGTDTQYF
CDR3nt: TGTGCCAGCGCCTCGAGGACAGGGGGTACAGATACGCAGTATTTT

d_gene: .
abundance: .
v_gene: TRBV29-1
j_gene: TRBJ1-2
CDR3aa: CISLGGESDGYTF
CDR3nt: TGCATCTCACTAGGGGGGGAATCCGATGGCTACACCTTC

d_gene: .
abundance: .
v_gene: TRBV15
j_gene: TRBJ1-5
CDR3aa: CATSRDPGKDQPQHF
CDR3nt: TGTGCCACCAGCAGAGATCCAGGGAAGGATCAGCCCCAGCATTTT

d_gene: TRBD1
abundance: .
v_gene: TRBV28
j_gene: TRBJ1-5
CDR3aa: CASSRQGVQGPQHF
CDR3nt: TGTGCCAGCAGTAGACAGGGGGTCCAGGGGCCCCAGCATTTT

d_gene: TRBD2
abundance: few
v_gene: TRBV6-1
j_gene: TRBJ2-3
CDR3aa: CATRLATDTQYF
CDR3nt: TGTGCCACAAGACTAGCCACAGATACGCAGTATTTT

d_gene: TRBD1
abundance: .
v_gene: TRBV15
j_gene: TRBJ2-1
CDR3aa: CATSRVGQEAFYNEQFF
CDR3nt: TGTGCCACCAGCAGAGTGGGACAGGAGGCGTTTTACAATGAGCAGTTCTTC

d_gene: .
abundance: .
v_gene: TRBV27
j_gene: TRBJ2-3
CDR3aa: CASSLQGAVAYF
CDR3nt: TGTGCCAGCAGTTTACAAGGGGCCGTAGCGTATTTT

d_gene: .
abundance: .
v_gene: TRBV30
j_gene: TRBJ2-5
CDR3aa: CACMRGRETQYF
CDR3nt: TGTGCCTGTATGCGGGGCCGGGAGACCCAGTACTTC

d_gene: TRBD2
abundance: .
v_gene: TRBV2
j_gene: TRBJ2-5
CDR3aa: CASSLAGGSPQETQYF
CDR3nt: TGTGCCAGCAGTTTAGCGGGGGGGTCCCCACAAGAGACCCAGTACTTC

d_gene: .
abundance: once
v_gene: TRBV7-9
j_gene: TRBJ1-4
CDR3aa: CASSLGAGKNEKLFF
CDR3nt: TGTGCCAGCAGCTTAGGTGCGGGAAAGAATGAAAAACTGTTTTTT

d_gene: TRBD1
abundance: .
v_gene: TRBV5-4
j_gene: TRBJ1-4
CDR3aa: CASSLGGDRTVEKLFF
CDR3nt: TGTGCCAGCAGCTTGGGGGGGGACAGGACTGTGGAAAAACTGTTTTTT

d_gene: TRBD2
abundance: few
v_gene: TRBV5-1
j_gene: TRBJ2-7
CDR3aa: CASSLVRGGSSYEQYF
CDR3nt: TGCGCCAGCAGCTTGGTTCGGGGGGGGTCCTCCTACGAGCAGTACTTC

d_gene: .
abundance: .
v_gene: TRBV7-2
j_gene: TRBJ2-7
CDR3aa: CASSLPGTGWNEQYF
CDR3nt: TGTGCCAGCAGCTTACCAGGTACAGGGTGGAACGAGCAGTACTTC

d_gene: .
abundance: .
v_gene: TRBV5-6
j_gene: TRBJ2-5
CDR3aa: CASSFGTPQETQYF
CDR3nt: TGTGCCAGCAGCTTCGGGACTCCCCAAGAGACCCAGTACTTC

d_gene: .
abundance: once
v_gene: TRBV6-1
j_gene: TRBJ1-2
CDR3aa: CAIMTDGYTF
CDR3nt: TGTGCCATAATGACTGATGGCTACACCTTC

d_gene: TRBD1
abundance: .
v_gene: TRBV18
j_gene: TRBJ1-2
CDR3aa: CASSPDRAYGYTF
CDR3nt: TGTGCCAGCTCACCAGACAGGGCCTATGGCTACACCTTC

d_gene: .
abundance: .
v_gene: TRBV4-1
j_gene: TRBJ1-1
CDR3aa: CASSQPSGSFEAFF
CDR3nt: TGCGCCAGCAGCCAACCTTCCGGGTCTTTTGAAGCTTTCTTT

d_gene: .
abundance: .
v_gene: TRBV5-1
j_gene: TRBJ2-7
CDR3aa: CASRVTGLGSYEQYF
CDR3nt: TGCGCCAGCAGGGTAACAGGGCTAGGCTCCTACGAGCAGTACTTC

d_gene: .
abundance: .
v_gene: TRBV19
j_gene: TRBJ1-4
CDR3aa: CASSISPEAHEKLFF
CDR3nt: TGTGCCAGTAGTATAAGTCCCGAAGCGCATGAAAAACTGTTTTTT

d_gene: .
abundance: .
v_gene: TRBV19
j_gene: TRBJ1-1
CDR3aa: CASRNWRYTEAFF
CDR3nt: TGTGCCAGTAGAAATTGGAGATACACTGAAGCTTTCTTT

d_gene: .
abundance: .
v_gene: TRBV7-2
j_gene: TRBJ1-2
CDR3aa: CASSFRTDGYTF
CDR3nt: TGTGCCAGCAGCTTCCGGACAGATGGCTACACCTTC

d_gene: TRBD1
abundance: .
v_gene: TRBV5-1
j_gene: TRBJ2-7
CDR3aa: CASSDGQAYEQYF
CDR3nt: TGCGCCAGCAGCGACGGACAGGCATACGAGCAGTACTTC

d_gene: TRBD2
abundance: .
v_gene: TRBV7-2
j_gene: TRBJ2-3
CDR3aa: CASSFDGGFADTQYF
CDR3nt: TGTGCCAGCAGCTTTGACGGGGGGTTCGCAGATACGCAGTATTTT

d_gene: TRBD1
abundance: .
v_gene: TRBV10-3
j_gene: TRBJ1-5
CDR3aa: CAISPTGDNQPQHF
CDR3nt: TGTGCCATCAGCCCGACAGGGGACAATCAGCCCCAGCATTTT

d_gene: .
abundance: .
v_gene: TRBV5-1
j_gene: TRBJ2-3
CDR3aa: CASSFEAFPTDTQYF
CDR3nt: TGCGCCAGCAGCTTTGAAGCTTTCCCCACAGATACGCAGTATTTT

d_gene: .
abundance: few
v_gene: TRBV5-1
j_gene: TRBJ2-2
CDR3aa: CASSLSGKNTGELFF
CDR3nt: TGCGCCAGCAGCTTGTCGGGAAAGAACACCGGGGAGCTGTTTTTT

d_gene: .
abundance: few
v_gene: TRBV6-1
j_gene: TRBJ1-1
CDR3aa: CAGGRTTEAFF
CDR3nt: TGTGCGGGGGGAAGAACCACTGAAGCTTTCTTT

d_gene: TRBD2
abundance: .
v_gene: TRBV2
j_gene: TRBJ2-3
CDR3aa: CASSGASGISTDTQYF
CDR3nt: TGTGCCAGCAGTGGCGCTAGCGGGATTAGCACAGATACGCAGTATTTT

d_gene: .
abundance: .
v_gene: TRBV10-3
j_gene: TRBJ2-3
CDR3aa: CAISEDRYADTQYF
CDR3nt: TGTGCCATCAGTGAGGACAGGTACGCAGATACGCAGTATTTT

d_gene: TRBD2
abundance: .
v_gene: TRBV6-5
j_gene: TRBJ2-3
CDR3aa: CASSYSQRGGTDTQYF
CDR3nt: TGTGCCAGCAGTTACTCCCAGCGGGGCGGCACAGATACGCAGTATTTT

d_gene: TRBD1
abundance: .
v_gene: TRBV6-1
j_gene: TRBJ1-5
CDR3aa: CASSESSPGGVQPQHF
CDR3nt: TGTGCCAGCAGTGAAAGCAGCCCAGGGGGCGTTCAGCCCCAGCATTTT